The 10 T cell receptor beta chains reported below all come from one sample, sequenced in a study of cytomegalovirus exposure and HLA in healthy donors. Repertoires were generated with immunoSEQ multiplex PCR, while TCRdb's copy carries only in-frame clones and drops some. The data show 180,000 or so clones, 86% seen once. Material: PBMCs. The receptors derive from a man aged 18 to 30 in good health and CMV-seropositive.

The chain combines TRBV6-1 with TRBJ2-7; 7 nucleotides agree with TRBD1. The CDR3 is 14 residues long. V trimming: 6 bases; J trimming: 0 bases; junction bases outside the gene matches: 5. CDR1 MNHNS and CDR2 SASEGT come from the germline V gene. CDR3 residues: CASREGARSYEQYF. CDR3 nucleotides: TGTGCCAGCAGAGAGGGGGCCCGCTCCTACGAGCAGTACTTC.

This clone was observed at least ten times. The J gene is TRBJ2-1, the V gene TRBV9; 10 bases fit TRBD1. The CDR3 extends over 15 amino acids. Germline CDR1 is SGDLS and CDR2 is YYNGEE. The junction had 2 bases not matched to a gene; V was cut back by 0 bases and J by 5 bases. The DNA of the CDR3 is TGTGCCAGCAGCGTAGCGGGACAGGGGAACAATGAGCAGTTCTTC. It yields the protein CASSVAGQGNNEQFF.

The chain uses TRBV4-3 and TRBJ1-3; D may be TRBD1 (5 bases). The CDR3 spans 15 residues. CDR1 LGHNA and CDR2 YSLEER come from the germline V gene. V gave up 6 bases and J gave up 4 bases, with 16 bases separating them. CDR3 coding DNA: TGCGCCAGCAGTCCAAGCCCAGGGTTCGGAAACACCATATATTTT. Protein sequence: CASSPSPGFGNTIYF.

The chain is built from TRBV18 and TRBJ1-2, with D unclear. Trimming removed 2 bases at V and 6 bases at J, with 7 bases between. The CDR3 contains 12 residues. Germline assignment: CDR1 KGHSH and CDR2 LQKENI. Written as DNA, the CDR3 is TGTGCCAGCTCACCAGGGCCTGATGGCTACACCTTC. Protein sequence: CASSPGPDGYTF.

The chain has TRBV5-1 and TRBJ1-1; 7 nucleotides agree with TRBD1. The CDR3 has 14 residues. J lost 4 bases, V lost 0 bases, and 3 bases had no gene match. CDR1 SGHRS and CDR2 YFSETQ come from the germline V gene. The CDR3 coding sequence is TGCGCCAGCAGCTTGGACTCAGGGGGCACTGAAGCTTTCTTT. This translates into CASSLDSGGTEAFF. Looking up the rest from reference TRBV5-1 and TRBJ1-1 gives the full variable domain: KAGVTQTPRYLIKTRGQQVTLSCSPISGHRSVSWYQQTPGQGLQFLFEYFSETQRNKGNFPGRFSGRQFSNSRSEMNVSTLELGDSALYLCASSLDSGGTEAFFGQGTRLTVV.

The chain combines TRBV18 with TRBJ2-3, with D perhaps matching TRBD2 (5 bases). This CDR3 comprises 18 residues. Germline loops: CDR1 KGHSH, CDR2 LQKENI. With 2 bases removed from V and 6 bases from J, the gap between germline ends came to 24 bases. The CDR3 bases are TGTGCCAGCTCACCAGCTTATCAAGCGGTGAGGCCTGGGGATACGCAGTATTTT. Translating gives CASSPAYQAVRPGDTQYF. Based on the CDR3 plus reference TRBV18 and TRBJ2-3, the full variable domain is NAGVMQNPRHLVRRRGQEARLRCSPMKGHSHVYWYRQLPEEGLKFMVYLQKENIIDESGMPKERFSAEFPKEGPSILRIQQVVRGDSAAYFCASSPAYQAVRPGDTQYFGPGTRLTVL.

The chain links TRBV9 to TRBJ2-7; D gene unclear. V lost 4 bases to trimming and J lost 3 bases, with 11 bases between them. Germline values: CDR1 SGDLS, CDR2 YYNGEE. The CDR3 loop spans 13 amino acids. The CDR3 reads CASSTRPSYEQYF. The CDR3 region has the DNA TGTGCCAGCAGCACTCGCCCAAGCTACGAGCAGTACTTC.

The chain employs TRBV7-9 and TRBJ1-1; possible D gene TRBD1, 5 bases. CDR3 length equals 12 residues. CDR1 and CDR2 (germline): SEHNR, FQNEAQ (reference sequence). Trimming left V 5 bases short and J 11 bases short, with 15 bases between. CDR3 nucleotide sequence: TGTGCCAGCAGCCTCCACACAAAGGGGGCTTTCTTT. Amino acid sequence: CASSLHTKGAFF.

This clone was detected once. V usage is TRBV28 and J usage is TRBJ2-2, with TRBD2 identical over 14 bases. Germline V gene lookup returns CDR1 MDHEN and CDR2 SYDVKM. The CDR3 runs to 17 residues. Germline trimming cut 5 bases from V and 3 bases from J; bases unmatched to any gene: 5. The chain's CDR3 is CASSPRLAGGDTGELFF. As DNA, the CDR3 is TGTGCCAGCAGTCCCCGACTAGCGGGAGGGGACACCGGGGAGCTGTTTTTT. Full variable domain (missing parts from reference TRBV28 and TRBJ2-2): DVKVTQSSRYLVKRTGEKVFLECVQDMDHENMFWYRQDPGLGLRLIYFSYDVKMKEKGDIPEGYSVSREKKERFSLILESASTNQTSMYLCASSPRLAGGDTGELFFGEGSRLTVL.

The chain employs TRBV4-3 and TRBJ2-1; 8 bases align to TRBD2. Germline V gene lookup returns CDR1 LGHNA and CDR2 YSLEER. The junction had 7 bases not matched to a gene; V was cut back by 5 bases and J by 7 bases. The CDR3 sequence is 14 residues long. In nucleotides, the CDR3 is TGCGCCAGCAGCACCCGGACTAGCAAGAATGAGCAGTTCTTC. This codes for CASSTRTSKNEQFF.